This is a list of T cell receptor beta chains from one sample in a study of technical replicates of blood from a few donors. Clones were sequenced by immunoSEQ multiplex PCR, and TCRdb holds only the in-frame ones, with some missing. This repertoire shows around 92,000 clones, around 95% found once; its top ten account for approximately 0.23%. The sequencing sample was made of T cells isolated from PBMCs. These receptors originate from a human donor in good health. Both conserved end residues are trimmed from each CDR3. Fields, in order: CDR3 protein, V gene, clone size, J gene. Size values are once, few and many counts, or a class for expanded clones, and some rows have none.

CDR3aa: ASSLVQGLVPTEQY
v_gene: TRBV7-9
abundance: .
j_gene: TRBJ2-7

CDR3aa: ASSVAGSGPYEQY
v_gene: TRBV9
abundance: .
j_gene: TRBJ2-7

CDR3aa: ASSLLGTGGYEQY
v_gene: TRBV6-5
abundance: .
j_gene: TRBJ2-7

CDR3aa: TGRRAEAF
v_gene: TRBV30
abundance: .
j_gene: TRBJ1-1

CDR3aa: ASSVRDTYNEQF
v_gene: TRBV12-1
abundance: .
j_gene: TRBJ2-1

CDR3aa: ASSSGGNQETQY
v_gene: TRBV5-1
abundance: .
j_gene: TRBJ2-5

CDR3aa: ASSPTQYTYEQY
v_gene: TRBV28
abundance: .
j_gene: TRBJ2-7

CDR3aa: ASSKELRVKDIQY
v_gene: TRBV21-1
abundance: .
j_gene: TRBJ2-4

CDR3aa: ASSLSGLAGTNSYEQY
v_gene: TRBV27
abundance: .
j_gene: TRBJ2-7

CDR3aa: ASSLALLQGRLNNSPLH
v_gene: TRBV7-9
abundance: .
j_gene: TRBJ1-6

CDR3aa: ASSKRRETDNEQF
v_gene: TRBV6-6
abundance: .
j_gene: TRBJ2-1

CDR3aa: ASRTGLAYEQY
v_gene: TRBV6-1
abundance: .
j_gene: TRBJ2-7

CDR3aa: ASRIAGPYEQY
v_gene: TRBV28
abundance: many
j_gene: TRBJ2-7

CDR3aa: ASSSMTGTPGSYEQY
v_gene: TRBV28
abundance: .
j_gene: TRBJ2-7

CDR3aa: ASSYKDTWDGYT
v_gene: TRBV5-1
abundance: .
j_gene: TRBJ1-2

CDR3aa: SVGSGINTGELF
v_gene: TRBV29-1
abundance: .
j_gene: TRBJ2-2

CDR3aa: ASGDIKAGDSYEQY
v_gene: TRBV12-5
abundance: .
j_gene: TRBJ2-7

CDR3aa: ASSQSTREGEQF
v_gene: TRBV5-1
abundance: .
j_gene: TRBJ2-1

CDR3aa: ASSFRQINTEAF
v_gene: TRBV5-1
abundance: .
j_gene: TRBJ1-1

CDR3aa: ASSFGASNEQF
v_gene: TRBV7-9
abundance: .
j_gene: TRBJ2-1

CDR3aa: ASSSRDRVIGNQPQH
v_gene: TRBV5-1
abundance: .
j_gene: TRBJ1-5

CDR3aa: ASSGRPGQGSVTGELF
v_gene: TRBV7-9
abundance: .
j_gene: TRBJ2-2

CDR3aa: ASSGATPGGAGANVLT
v_gene: TRBV7-9
abundance: .
j_gene: TRBJ2-6

CDR3aa: ACQNPGTGNYGYT
v_gene: TRBV5-4
abundance: .
j_gene: TRBJ1-2

CDR3aa: ASSPRPGTRDTGELF
v_gene: TRBV5-1
abundance: .
j_gene: TRBJ2-2

CDR3aa: ASSRGGQPQH
v_gene: TRBV5-6
abundance: .
j_gene: TRBJ1-5

CDR3aa: AWSVRGDRRGDTQY
v_gene: TRBV30
abundance: .
j_gene: TRBJ2-3

CDR3aa: AFQPGAGANVLT
v_gene: TRBV30
abundance: .
j_gene: TRBJ2-6

CDR3aa: ASSLFVADRIVSGANVLT
v_gene: TRBV27
abundance: .
j_gene: TRBJ2-6

CDR3aa: AVRQETSTDTQY
v_gene: TRBV2
abundance: .
j_gene: TRBJ2-3

CDR3aa: ASRNRGGSPLH
v_gene: TRBV28
abundance: .
j_gene: TRBJ1-6

CDR3aa: ASSPLGGAEGSYEQY
v_gene: TRBV18
abundance: .
j_gene: TRBJ2-7

CDR3aa: ASRPSGQGRYGYT
v_gene: TRBV25-1
abundance: .
j_gene: TRBJ1-2

CDR3aa: ASSLTGVYGYT
v_gene: TRBV28
abundance: once
j_gene: TRBJ1-2

CDR3aa: ASRLSSIGAQY
v_gene: TRBV27
abundance: .
j_gene: TRBJ2-5

CDR3aa: ASSSDRPQF
v_gene: TRBV2
abundance: .
j_gene: TRBJ2-1

CDR3aa: ASKWGRQETQY
v_gene: TRBV5-1
abundance: .
j_gene: TRBJ2-5

CDR3aa: ASSGGRGGYT
v_gene: TRBV10-1
abundance: .
j_gene: TRBJ1-2

CDR3aa: ASRPRGTLNTEAF
v_gene: TRBV11-3
abundance: .
j_gene: TRBJ1-1

CDR3aa: AWEAGTGAYEQY
v_gene: TRBV30
abundance: .
j_gene: TRBJ2-7

CDR3aa: ASSESLSGTGNGYT
v_gene: TRBV25-1
abundance: .
j_gene: TRBJ1-2

CDR3aa: AWSTPPSGIYGYT
v_gene: TRBV30
abundance: .
j_gene: TRBJ1-2

CDR3aa: ASSQEGGGTDTQY
v_gene: TRBV4-1
abundance: few
j_gene: TRBJ2-3

CDR3aa: AILNRGAAF
v_gene: TRBV28
abundance: .
j_gene: TRBJ1-1

CDR3aa: ASSWGQLDNTEAF
v_gene: TRBV6-5
abundance: .
j_gene: TRBJ1-1

CDR3aa: ASSALDTDAYEQY
v_gene: TRBV6-1
abundance: .
j_gene: TRBJ2-7